This TCR beta chain derives from a study of cytomegalovirus exposure and HLA in healthy donors. Primers: 60 Vbeta forward and 13 Jbeta reverse. Profiling relied on immunoSEQ multiplex PCR, and the TCRdb table lists in-frame clones only, not all of them. The sample yields about 97,000 clones, roughly four fifths seen once. Germline loops: CDR1 SGHNT, CDR2 YYREEE (reference sequence). V was pared by 6 bases and J by 0 bases, with 9 bases between. This CDR3 is 13 amino acids long. The chain uses TRBV5-4 and TRBJ1-1, with unresolved D. The clonotype originates from a male donor in good health and CMV-seropositive. Sequencing was performed on PBMCs. CDR3 DNA: TGTGCCAGCAAGCAGGCGATGAACACTGAAGCTTTCTTT. Protein sequence: CASKQAMNTEAFF.